This is a list of T cell receptor beta chains from one sample in a study of blood T cell repertoires in COVID-19. Profiling relied on immunoSEQ multiplex PCR, and the TCRdb table lists in-frame clones only, not all of them. The table has under 300,000 clones, more than 70% seen once. Sequenced material: PBMCs or T cells enriched from blood (not recorded which). These receptors originate from a woman aged 60-70 years in a cohort exposed to, infected with or recovered from COVID-19 (not recorded which). Each CDR3 is given with its conserved first and last residue. The order of the fields is CDR3 DNA, CDR3 protein, J gene, V gene, clone size, D gene. A D gene is named only where the DNA matches it firmly. Size values are once, few and many counts, or a class for expanded clones, and some rows have none.

TGTGCCAGCAGCCCCCAGCCCCTGACTAGCACAGATACGCAGTATTTT	CASSPQPLTSTDTQYF	TRBJ2-3	TRBV7-2	.	.
TGTGCCAGTGACCGGGATAGTATGTACGAGCAGTACTTC	CASDRDSMYEQYF	TRBJ2-7	TRBV2	.	.
TGTGCCAGCAGTTCCCGGGACAGGGGATTATATAGCAATCAGCCCCAGCATTTT	CASSSRDRGLYSNQPQHF	TRBJ1-5	TRBV28	once	TRBD1
TGCGCCAGCAGTGAGGGAGCGGGCGGCGAGCAGTACTTC	CASSEGAGGEQYF	TRBJ2-7	TRBV10-1	.	.
TGCGCCAGCAGCCGGGACAGGGAAAATTCACCCCTCCACTTT	CASSRDRENSPLHF	TRBJ1-6	TRBV5-1	.	TRBD1
TGCGCCAGCAGCCAAGGACAGGTAGGGGGTCAGCCCCAGCATTTT	CASSQGQVGGQPQHF	TRBJ1-5	TRBV4-1	few	.
TGTGCCAGCAGTGAAGGGGGCCATCCCGGAGCTGGTGAAAAACTGTTTTTT	CASSEGGHPGAGEKLFF	TRBJ1-4	TRBV25-1	.	.
TGCAGCGTCTTCAACACTGAAGCTTTCTTT	CSVFNTEAFF	TRBJ1-1	TRBV29-1	.	.
TGTGCCACCAGTGATCAACAAAATAACTATGGCTACACCTTC	CATSDQQNNYGYTF	TRBJ1-2	TRBV24-1	.	.
TGTGCCAGCAGTGAACAGGGAGATACGCAGTATTTT	CASSEQGDTQYF	TRBJ2-3	TRBV2	.	.
TGTGCCACTCAACAGGGGGGGAGGGAGAGGAGTGAGCAGTTCTTC	CATQQGGRERSEQFF	TRBJ2-1	TRBV24-1	.	.
TGTGCCAGCAGTTCCGACAGCTATGGCTACACCTTC	CASSSDSYGYTF	TRBJ1-2	TRBV28	.	.
TGTGCCAGCAGTTTGGGGGCCCCCCCCACAGATACGCAGTATTTT	CASSLGAPPTDTQYF	TRBJ2-3	TRBV6-6	few	.
TGTGCTAGTGGGCATGGGGGGTTGTTCTACAATGAGCAGTTCTTC	CASGHGGLFYNEQFF	TRBJ2-1	TRBV12-5	.	.
TGTGCCACCAGTGACCCGGGACTAGCGGGAGGTGCCTACAATGAGCAGTTCTTC	CATSDPGLAGGAYNEQFF	TRBJ2-1	TRBV24-1	.	TRBD2
TGTGCCAGCAGTTACCGGGACAGGGGGAATCAGCCCCAGCATTTT	CASSYRDRGNQPQHF	TRBJ1-5	TRBV28	.	TRBD1
TGTGCCAGCAGTTTAGAGGGACAGGGAGGAGAGACCCAGTACTTC	CASSLEGQGGETQYF	TRBJ2-5	TRBV27	.	TRBD1
TGTGCCAGCAGCTCGAAGGCCTCACAGGGGGGTCGTGGCAAAAACATTCAGTACTTC	CASSSKASQGGRGKNIQYF	TRBJ2-4	TRBV7-2	.	TRBD1
TGTGCCAGCAGTGAAAACCGGGGGGATGCCAAAAACATTCAGTACTTC	CASSENRGDAKNIQYF	TRBJ2-4	TRBV2	.	TRBD2
TGTGCCAGCAGGTTGACAGGGGTGGGTTCACCCCTCCACTTT	CASRLTGVGSPLHF	TRBJ1-6	TRBV28	.	TRBD1
TGTGCCTGGAGTGGACAGGGGGCCTGGCAGCCCCAGCATTTT	CAWSGQGAWQPQHF	TRBJ1-5	TRBV30	.	TRBD1
TGCAGTGCTAGTTCCCGGGGTCTCAGGGAGCAGTACTTC	CSASSRGLREQYF	TRBJ2-7	TRBV20-1	.	.
TGTGCCAGCAGCCAGAGGGGGACACAACGAAACTATGGCTACACCTTC	CASSQRGTQRNYGYTF	TRBJ1-2	TRBV14	once	.
TGTGCCAGCAGTTCAAGCAAGGGAGGGGGAGTCAACACTGAAGCTTTCTTT	CASSSSKGGGVNTEAFF	TRBJ1-1	TRBV28	.	.
TGTGCCAGCAGTGGACAGGGTCGGGACACTGAAGCTTTCTTT	CASSGQGRDTEAFF	TRBJ1-1	TRBV2	.	TRBD1
TGTGCCAGCAGCCCTGGACTGATCTACGAGCAGTACTTC	CASSPGLIYEQYF	TRBJ2-7	TRBV28	.	.
TGTGCCAGCAGTTTACTGGGACTCACCAATGAGCAGTTCTTC	CASSLLGLTNEQFF	TRBJ2-1	TRBV27	.	.
TGTGCCAGCAGTTTCGGAGACAGGACGAACACTGAAGCTTTCTTT	CASSFGDRTNTEAFF	TRBJ1-1	TRBV28	.	.
TGTGCCAGCAGTTTATCCCTCCCGGGGACTAGCGGGAGGGCGGAGACCCAGTACTTC	CASSLSLPGTSGRAETQYF	TRBJ2-5	TRBV27	.	TRBD2
TGTGCCAGCAGTAAGTCAGGTTACGAGCAGTACTTC	CASSKSGYEQYF	TRBJ2-7	TRBV11-2	.	.
TGCGCCAGCAGCCAACCTACTAGCGGGAAAGTGGAGCTGTTTTTT	CASSQPTSGKVELFF	TRBJ2-2	TRBV4-1	few	TRBD2
TGTGCCAGCAGCTTAAAAGTGGGAGGGCAAGAGACCCAGTACTTC	CASSLKVGGQETQYF	TRBJ2-5	TRBV7-3	.	TRBD2
TGTGCCATCAGTGACCTTGGGGGGGCCAATCAGCCCCAGCATTTT	CAISDLGGANQPQHF	TRBJ1-5	TRBV10-3	.	.
TGTGCCAGCAGCCCTAGTGGGGGCTACACCTTC	CASSPSGGYTF	TRBJ1-2	TRBV7-8	.	.
TGCGCCAGCAGGCAGGGGACAGTTAACACCGGGGAGCTGTTTTTT	CASRQGTVNTGELFF	TRBJ2-2	TRBV5-1	once	TRBD1
TGCGCCAGCAGCTTGTACCAGGGGGGTGAAAAACTGTTTTTT	CASSLYQGGEKLFF	TRBJ1-4	TRBV5-1	few	TRBD1
TGTGCCAGCAGTTTAAGACTAGCGGGAGGGGGTACGCAGTATTTT	CASSLRLAGGGTQYF	TRBJ2-3	TRBV27	.	TRBD2
TGTGCCAGCAGCGTTTACGAGCAGTACTTC	CASSVYEQYF	TRBJ2-7	TRBV2	.	.
TGTGCCTGGACTCGTCTAGCGGGAGGGGAGACCCAGTACTTC	CAWTRLAGGETQYF	TRBJ2-5	TRBV30	once	TRBD2
TGTGCCAGCAGCCAACAAACTAACTATGGCTACACCTTC	CASSQQTNYGYTF	TRBJ1-2	TRBV12-3/TRBV12-4	.	.
TGCGCCAGCAGTGAGTCTTGGGGACTAGTCAATGAGCAGTTCTTC	CASSESWGLVNEQFF	TRBJ2-1	TRBV10-1	.	TRBD2
TGTGCCAGCAGTTTACAGGGCCCGGCTGAAAAACTGTTTTTT	CASSLQGPAEKLFF	TRBJ1-4	TRBV28	.	.
TGCGCCAGCAGCCATCTTCTAGCGGGAGGGCCGGAGGGGAATGAGCAGTTCTTC	CASSHLLAGGPEGNEQFF	TRBJ2-1	TRBV4-3	.	TRBD2
TGCGCCAGCAGCTTACAGACTAGCGGCGGCACCTACGAGCAGTACTTC	CASSLQTSGGTYEQYF	TRBJ2-7	TRBV5-1	.	TRBD2
TGTGCCAGCAGCTTATACAGGGGGCTGGACGAGCAGTACTTC	CASSLYRGLDEQYF	TRBJ2-7	TRBV11-1	.	TRBD1
TGTGCCAGCAGCTTGCTAGGGGTCGGCTATGGCTACACCTTC	CASSLLGVGYGYTF	TRBJ1-2	TRBV5-5	.	.
TGTGCCAGTAGAAACGTAGCGGGAGGGTACAACGGGGAGCTGTTTTTT	CASRNVAGGYNGELFF	TRBJ2-2	TRBV19	.	TRBD2
TGTGCCAGCAGCTTAGCGCCCGCGACTAGCGGGAACAATGAGCAGTTCTTC	CASSLAPATSGNNEQFF	TRBJ2-1	TRBV7-6	.	TRBD2
TGCGCCAGCAGCTCCGGGACAGACAATGAGCAGTTCTTC	CASSSGTDNEQFF	TRBJ2-1	TRBV5-1	.	TRBD1
TGTGCCAGCAGCGCAGGTGTAAGCGGGAGTGGAGAGACCCAGTACTTC	CASSAGVSGSGETQYF	TRBJ2-5	TRBV9	.	TRBD2
TGTGCCAGCAGTTACGTAGCGGGAGGACCAGATACGCAGTATTTT	CASSYVAGGPDTQYF	TRBJ2-3	TRBV6-6	.	TRBD2
TGCGCCAGCAGCCCCCCGGGACTAGCGGGAGGCGAAACCCAGTACTTC	CASSPPGLAGGETQYF	TRBJ2-5	TRBV5-1	.	TRBD2
TGTGCCAGCAGCGTCCGACAGGGGATTAATTCACCCCTCCACTTT	CASSVRQGINSPLHF	TRBJ1-6	TRBV6-5	.	TRBD1
TGTGCCTGGAATACACAGGGTTCTGGAAACACCATATATTTT	CAWNTQGSGNTIYF	TRBJ1-3	TRBV30	.	.
TGCGCCAGCAGCTGGGGGACATCTAGAGTCTCTCAGAATGAAAAACTGTTTTTT	CASSWGTSRVSQNEKLFF	TRBJ1-4	TRBV5-1	once	.